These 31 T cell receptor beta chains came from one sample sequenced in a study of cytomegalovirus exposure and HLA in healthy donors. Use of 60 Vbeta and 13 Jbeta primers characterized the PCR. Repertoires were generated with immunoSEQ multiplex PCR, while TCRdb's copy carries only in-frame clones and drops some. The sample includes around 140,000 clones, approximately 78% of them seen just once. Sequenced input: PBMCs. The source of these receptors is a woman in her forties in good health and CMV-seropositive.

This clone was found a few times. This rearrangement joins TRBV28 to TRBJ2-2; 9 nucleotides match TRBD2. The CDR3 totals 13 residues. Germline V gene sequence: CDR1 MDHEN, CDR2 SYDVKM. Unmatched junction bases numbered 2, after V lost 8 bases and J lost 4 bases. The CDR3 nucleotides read TGTGCCAGCCTAGCGGGGCCCACCGGGGAGCTGTTTTTT. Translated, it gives CASLAGPTGELFF.

CDR3 sequence (DNA): TGTGCCAGCAGTTTATTTAGACCCGGGACTAGCGGGGCCTACGAGCAGTACTTC. As protein: CASSLFRPGTSGAYEQYF. J is TRBJ2-7 and V is TRBV27; 13 bases map to TRBD2. J was trimmed by 2 bases and V by 1 base; bases with no gene match: 8. The CDR3 totals 18 residues. CDR1 is MNHEY and CDR2 is SMNVEV in the germline V gene (reference sequence).

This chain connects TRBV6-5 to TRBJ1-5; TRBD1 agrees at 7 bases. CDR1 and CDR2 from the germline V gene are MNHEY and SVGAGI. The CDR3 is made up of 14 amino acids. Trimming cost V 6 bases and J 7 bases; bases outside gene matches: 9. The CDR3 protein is CASSLTGLRQPQHF. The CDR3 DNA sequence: TGTGCCAGCAGCTTGACAGGGTTAAGACAGCCCCAGCATTTT.

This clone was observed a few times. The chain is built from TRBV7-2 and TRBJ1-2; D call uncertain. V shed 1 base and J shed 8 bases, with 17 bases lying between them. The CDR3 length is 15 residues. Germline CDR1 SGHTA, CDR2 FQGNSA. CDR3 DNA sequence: TGTGCCAGCAGCTTAGTAACCGGTAATAGTGTAGGCTACACCTTC. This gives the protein CASSLVTGNSVGYTF.

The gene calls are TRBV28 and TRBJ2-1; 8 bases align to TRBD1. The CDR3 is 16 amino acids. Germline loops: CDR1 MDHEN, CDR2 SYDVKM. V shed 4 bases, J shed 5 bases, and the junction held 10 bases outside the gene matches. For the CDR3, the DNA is TGTGCCAGCAGTTCCCCCTTGGACAGGGTCCACAATGAGCAGTTCTTC. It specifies CASSSPLDRVHNEQFF.

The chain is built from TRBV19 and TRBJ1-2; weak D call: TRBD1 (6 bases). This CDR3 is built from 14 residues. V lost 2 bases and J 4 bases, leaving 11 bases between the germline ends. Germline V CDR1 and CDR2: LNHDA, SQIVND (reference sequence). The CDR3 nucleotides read TGTGCCAGTAGTATAAACCAGGGGCTCTATGGCTACACCTTC. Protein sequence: CASSINQGLYGYTF.

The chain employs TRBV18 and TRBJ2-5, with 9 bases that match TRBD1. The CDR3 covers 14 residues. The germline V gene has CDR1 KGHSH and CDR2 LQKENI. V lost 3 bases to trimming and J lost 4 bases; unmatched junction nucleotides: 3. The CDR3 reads CASSPGQGIETQYF. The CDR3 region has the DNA TGTGCCAGCTCACCGGGACAGGGTATAGAGACCCAGTACTTC.

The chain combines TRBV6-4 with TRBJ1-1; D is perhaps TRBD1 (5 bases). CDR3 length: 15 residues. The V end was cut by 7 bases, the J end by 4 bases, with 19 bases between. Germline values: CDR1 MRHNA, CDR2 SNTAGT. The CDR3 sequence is CASTASSGMGTEAFF. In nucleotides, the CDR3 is TGTGCCAGCACAGCTTCTTCAGGGATGGGCACTGAAGCTTTCTTT.

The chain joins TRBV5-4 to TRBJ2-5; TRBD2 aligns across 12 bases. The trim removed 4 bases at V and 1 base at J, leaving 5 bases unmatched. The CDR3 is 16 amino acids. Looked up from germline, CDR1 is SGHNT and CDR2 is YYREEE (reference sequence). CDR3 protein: CASSKTSGRGQETQYF. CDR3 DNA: TGTGCCAGCAGCAAGACTAGCGGGAGAGGCCAAGAGACCCAGTACTTC.

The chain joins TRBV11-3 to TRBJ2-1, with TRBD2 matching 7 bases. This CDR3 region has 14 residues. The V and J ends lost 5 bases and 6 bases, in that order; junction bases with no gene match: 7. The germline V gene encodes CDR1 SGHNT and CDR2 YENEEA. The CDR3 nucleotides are TGTGCCAGCAGCCTAAATGGCGGGAGCAATGAGCAGTTCTTC. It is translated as CASSLNGGSNEQFF.

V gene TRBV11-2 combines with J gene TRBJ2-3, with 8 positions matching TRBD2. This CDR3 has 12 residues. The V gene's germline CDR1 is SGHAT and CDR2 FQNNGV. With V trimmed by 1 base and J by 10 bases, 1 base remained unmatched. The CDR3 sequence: CASSLGSGAQYF. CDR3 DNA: TGTGCCAGCAGCTTAGGTAGCGGGGCGCAGTATTTT. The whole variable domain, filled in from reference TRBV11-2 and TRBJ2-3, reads EAGVAQSPRYKIIEKRQSVAFWCNPISGHATLYWYQQILGQGPKLLIQFQNNGVVDDSQLPKDRFSAERLKGVDSTLKIQPAKLEDSAVYLCASSLGSGAQYFGPGTRLTVL.

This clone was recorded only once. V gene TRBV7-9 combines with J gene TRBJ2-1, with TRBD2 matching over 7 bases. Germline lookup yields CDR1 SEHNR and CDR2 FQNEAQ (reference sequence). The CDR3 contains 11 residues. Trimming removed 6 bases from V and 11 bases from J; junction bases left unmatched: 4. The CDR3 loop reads CASSSGTKQFF. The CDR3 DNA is TGTGCCAGCAGTTCCGGGACTAAGCAGTTCTTC.

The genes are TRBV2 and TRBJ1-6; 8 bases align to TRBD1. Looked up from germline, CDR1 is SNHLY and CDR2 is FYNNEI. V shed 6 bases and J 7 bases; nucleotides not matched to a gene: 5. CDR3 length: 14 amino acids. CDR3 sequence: CASRPDRGNSPLHF. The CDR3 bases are TGTGCCAGCAGACCCGACAGGGGAAATTCACCCCTCCACTTT.

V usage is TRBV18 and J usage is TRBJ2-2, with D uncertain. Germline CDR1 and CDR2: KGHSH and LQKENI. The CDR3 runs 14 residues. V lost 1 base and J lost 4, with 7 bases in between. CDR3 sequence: CASSPQASTGELFF. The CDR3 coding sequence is TGTGCCAGCTCACCACAGGCTAGCACCGGGGAGCTGTTTTTT.

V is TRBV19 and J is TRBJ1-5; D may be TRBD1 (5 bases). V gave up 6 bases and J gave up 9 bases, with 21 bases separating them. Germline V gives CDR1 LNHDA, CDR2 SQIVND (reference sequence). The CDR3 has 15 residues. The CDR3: CASSSSWPPQGPQHF. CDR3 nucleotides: TGTGCCAGTAGCTCCTCGTGGCCTCCTCAGGGGCCCCAGCATTTT.

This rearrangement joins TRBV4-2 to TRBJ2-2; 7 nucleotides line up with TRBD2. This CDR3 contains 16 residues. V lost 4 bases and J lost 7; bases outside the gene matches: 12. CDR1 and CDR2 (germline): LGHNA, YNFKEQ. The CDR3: CASSRLRAGDNGELFF. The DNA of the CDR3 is TGTGCCAGCAGCCGCCTGCGCGCGGGAGATAACGGGGAGCTGTTTTTT.

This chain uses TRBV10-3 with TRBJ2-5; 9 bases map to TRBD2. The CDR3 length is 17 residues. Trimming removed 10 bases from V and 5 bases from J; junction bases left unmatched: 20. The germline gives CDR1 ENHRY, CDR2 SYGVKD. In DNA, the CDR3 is TGTGCCACCATCAGTGGGTCGGGCGGGAGGGCCGGGGAGACCCAGTACTTC. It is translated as CATISGSGGRAGETQYF.

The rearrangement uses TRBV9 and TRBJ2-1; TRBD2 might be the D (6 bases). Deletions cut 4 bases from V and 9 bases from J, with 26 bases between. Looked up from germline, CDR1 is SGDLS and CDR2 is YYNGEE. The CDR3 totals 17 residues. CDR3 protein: CASSPNPPSVRGGEQFF. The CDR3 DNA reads TGTGCCAGCAGCCCCAACCCCCCTAGCGTCAGAGGTGGTGAGCAGTTCTTC.

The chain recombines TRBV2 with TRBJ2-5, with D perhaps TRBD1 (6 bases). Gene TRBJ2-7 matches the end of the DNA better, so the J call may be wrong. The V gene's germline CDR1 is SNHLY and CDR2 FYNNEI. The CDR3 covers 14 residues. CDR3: CASSEDPGDYEQYF. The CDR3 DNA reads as TGTGCCAGCAGTGAAGATCCAGGGGACTACGAGCAGTACTTC.

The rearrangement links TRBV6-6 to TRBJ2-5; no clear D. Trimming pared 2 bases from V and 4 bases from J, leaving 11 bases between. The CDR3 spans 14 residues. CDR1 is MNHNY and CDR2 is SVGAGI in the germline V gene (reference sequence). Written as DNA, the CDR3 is TGTGCCAGCAGTTACCGTGGTAGTGGAGAGACCCAGTACTTC. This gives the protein CASSYRGSGETQYF.

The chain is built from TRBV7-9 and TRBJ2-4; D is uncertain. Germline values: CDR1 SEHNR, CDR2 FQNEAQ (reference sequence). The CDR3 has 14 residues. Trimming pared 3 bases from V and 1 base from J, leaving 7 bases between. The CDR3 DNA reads TGTGCCAGCAGCTTGGGCATGGCCAAAAACATTCAGTACTTC. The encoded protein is CASSLGMAKNIQYF.

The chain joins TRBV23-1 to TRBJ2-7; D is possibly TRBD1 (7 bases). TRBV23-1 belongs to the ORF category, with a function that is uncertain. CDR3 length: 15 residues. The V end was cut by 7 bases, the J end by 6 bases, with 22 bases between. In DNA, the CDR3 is TGCGCCAGCAAGACTAGACAGGGATGCTGGAGCGAGCAGTACTTC. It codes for CASKTRQGCWSEQYF.

The CDR3 reads CAVRGGANQPQHF. CDR3 nucleotides: TGTGCCGTAAGGGGGGGGGCGAATCAGCCCCAGCATTTT. J is TRBJ1-5 and V is TRBV10-3, with a tentative D call TRBD1 (6 bases). This CDR3 region has 13 residues. V was clipped by 11 bases and J by 4 bases, with 15 bases between them. The germline V gene has CDR1 ENHRY and CDR2 SYGVKD.

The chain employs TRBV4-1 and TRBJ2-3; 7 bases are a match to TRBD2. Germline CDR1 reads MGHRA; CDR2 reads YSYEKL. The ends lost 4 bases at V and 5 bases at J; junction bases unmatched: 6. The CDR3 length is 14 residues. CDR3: CASSPPAGRDTQYF. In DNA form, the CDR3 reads TGCGCCAGCAGCCCACCAGCGGGAAGAGATACGCAGTATTTT.

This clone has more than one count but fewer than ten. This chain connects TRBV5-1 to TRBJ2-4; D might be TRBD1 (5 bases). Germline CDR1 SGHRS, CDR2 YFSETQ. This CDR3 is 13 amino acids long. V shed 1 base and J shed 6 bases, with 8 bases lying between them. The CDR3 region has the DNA TGCGCCAGCAGCTTGTTTACAGGAAACATTCAGTACTTC. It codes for CASSLFTGNIQYF.

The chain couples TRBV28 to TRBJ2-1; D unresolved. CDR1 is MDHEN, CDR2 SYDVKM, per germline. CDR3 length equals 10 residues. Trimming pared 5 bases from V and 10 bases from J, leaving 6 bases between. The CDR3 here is CASSPREQFF. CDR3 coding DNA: TGTGCCAGCAGTCCCAGGGAGCAGTTCTTC.

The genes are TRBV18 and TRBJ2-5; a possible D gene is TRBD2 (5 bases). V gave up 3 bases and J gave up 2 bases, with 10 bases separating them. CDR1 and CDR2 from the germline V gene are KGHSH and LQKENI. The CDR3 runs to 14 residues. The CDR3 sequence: CASSPSGGQETQYF. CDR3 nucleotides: TGTGCCAGCTCACCTAGTGGAGGTCAAGAGACCCAGTACTTC.

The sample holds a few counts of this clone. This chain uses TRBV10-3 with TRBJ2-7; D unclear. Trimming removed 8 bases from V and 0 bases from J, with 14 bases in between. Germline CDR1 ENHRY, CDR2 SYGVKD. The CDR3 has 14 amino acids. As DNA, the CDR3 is TGTGCCATCTCAGACTCACAAAGCTCCTACGAGCAGTACTTC. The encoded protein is CAISDSQSSYEQYF.

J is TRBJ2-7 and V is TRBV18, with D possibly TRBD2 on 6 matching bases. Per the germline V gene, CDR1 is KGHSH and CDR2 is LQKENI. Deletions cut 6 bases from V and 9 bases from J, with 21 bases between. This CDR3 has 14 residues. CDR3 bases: TGTGCCAGCTCGGCTTCGCAGGAGGGGACCGGGCAGTACTTC. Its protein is CASSASQEGTGQYF.

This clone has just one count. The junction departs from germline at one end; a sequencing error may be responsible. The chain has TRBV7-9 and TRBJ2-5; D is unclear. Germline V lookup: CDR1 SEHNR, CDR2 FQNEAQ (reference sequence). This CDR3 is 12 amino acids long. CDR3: CVSSLGSTTQYF. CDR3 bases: TGTGTCAGCAGCCTAGGGTCTACGACCCAGTACTTC.

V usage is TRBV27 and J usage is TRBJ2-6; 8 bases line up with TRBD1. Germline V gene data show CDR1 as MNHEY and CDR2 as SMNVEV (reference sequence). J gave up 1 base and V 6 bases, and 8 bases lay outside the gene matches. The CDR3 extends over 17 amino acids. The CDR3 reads CASSPGQGYSGANVLTF. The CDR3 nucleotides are TGTGCCAGCAGCCCCGGACAGGGTTATTCTGGGGCCAACGTCCTGACTTTC.